Below, 5 T cell receptor beta chains from the same sample are listed, as sequenced in a study of tumor-infiltrating lymphocytes in primary liver carcinoma (dated 2017 in TCRdb). Without any cell sorting, total RNA and DNA were co-extracted from approximately 22-30 mg of bulk tissue using the AllPrep DNA/RNA mini kit. Sequenced using an Illumina HiSeq 2500. Using a constant-region primer and ProtoScript II reverse transcriptase, TCRbeta-specific cDNA was reverse-transcribed from 400 to 550 ng total RNA. The TCRbeta libraries were prepared through three rounds of nested multiplex PCR following a slightly modified ARM-PCR procedure. Each of the first two PCR rounds ran for around 9 cycles and used multiplex TRBV1-TRBV30 forward primers together with a Cbeta reverse primer. TCRdb's own reprocessing of the public reads used fastp at Q25 and MiXCR and kept productive beta chains. Duplicate CDR3 protein sequences are folded into a single record with the most common DNA and genes. This sample gives fewer than 150,000 distinct CDR3 sequences in total; less than 80% of them show up just once. Approximately 9.7% of the sample belongs to the ten largest clones.

Sequencing was performed on liver tumor tissue from sampling region 1. The cell subset or site tag for this specimen amounts to: tumor region T1, superior pole. These receptors originate from a woman aged 55-69 years with primary liver carcinoma and hepatitis B virus infection.

As to this clonotype: A clone one base away is much larger, so this may be a read error. This chain uses TRBV7-8 with TRBJ2-3; D gene unclear. The germline V gene encodes CDR1 SGHVS and CDR2 FQNEAQ. The CDR3 runs to 13 residues. This chain's CDR3 is CATRWLSTDMQYF. CDR3 sequence (DNA): TGTGCTACCAGGTGGCTTAGCACAGATATGCAGTATTTT.

The rearrangement links TRBV19 to TRBJ1-5; D gene ambiguous. The CDR3 spans 15 residues. Trimming left V 1 base short and J 1 base short, with 8 bases between. Germline V gives CDR1 LNHDA, CDR2 SQIVND (reference sequence). The CDR3 nucleotides read TGTGCCAGTAGTATAGCTCGGGGAAGCAATCAGCCCCAGCATTTT. It translates to CASSIARGSNQPQHF.

V is TRBV11-2 and J is TRBJ2-3; D unclear. V gave up 5 bases and J gave up 11 bases, with 11 bases separating them. Germline V gene data show CDR1 as SGHAT and CDR2 as FQNNGV. The length of the CDR3 is 11 residues. Here the CDR3 DNA reads TGTGCCAGCAGCCGTGCAAGTATGCAGTATTTT. This encodes CASSRASMQYF.

In this sample, this clonotype turned up many times. The chain has TRBV10-3 and TRBJ1-1; 7 bases fit TRBD1. V dropped 7 bases and J dropped 0; count of bases not matched to a gene: 8. The germline gives CDR1 ENHRY, CDR2 SYGVKD. There are 15 residues in the CDR3. The CDR3, as DNA: TGTGCCATCACGAGAGGGACAGCTATGAACACTGAAGCTTTCTTT. Encoded protein: CAITRGTAMNTEAFF.

This clonotype was picked up many times. The rearrangement joins TRBV6-6 to TRBJ2-2; D remains unclear. Trimming took 3 bases from V and 1 from J, leaving 15 bases between them. CDR3 size: 17 residues. Looked up from germline, CDR1 is MNHNY and CDR2 is SVGAGI (reference sequence). This chain's CDR3 is CASSYGQAQLNTGELFF. DNA of the CDR3: TGTGCCAGCAGTTATGGGCAGGCTCAACTGAACACCGGGGAGCTGTTTTTT.